This T cell receptor (beta chain) is from a study of cytomegalovirus exposure and HLA in healthy donors. This CDR3 is 14 amino acids long. V lost 1 base, J lost 5 bases, and 11 bases lay in between. In germline, CDR1 is MGHRA, CDR2 YSYEKL. Researchers ran the PCR with 60 Vbeta and 13 Jbeta primers. Profiled with immunoSEQ multiplex PCR; TCRdb holds only in-frame clones, not every one. This table has 130,000 to 150,000 clones, roughly 80% appearing once. The study's findings and limits: A prior analysis recorded that most TCR beta V segments were productive about 87% or about 30% of the time.

A note on this clone: No antigen is known for it.

The sequenced sample consisted of PBMCs. The receptor's source is a woman in her thirties or forties in good health and CMV-seropositive. The chain links TRBV4-1 to TRBJ2-5; possible D gene TRBD1, 6 bases. Written as DNA, the CDR3 is TGCGCCAGCAGCCAAGTCCAGGGGAGTGAGACCCAGTACTTC. It is translated as CASSQVQGSETQYF.